The subject of this entry is one T cell receptor beta chain. The V and J ends lost 3 bases and 5 bases, in that order; junction bases with no gene match: 7. The CDR3 is made up of 14 amino acids. CDR1 and CDR2 from the germline V gene are KGHSH and LQKENI. This record belongs to a study of cytomegalovirus exposure and HLA in healthy donors. A multiplex PCR was run with 60 Vbeta primers and 13 Jbeta primers. Data came from immunoSEQ multiplex PCR; TCRdb stores just in-frame clones and leaves some out. The sample consists of 100,000 to 150,000 clones, roughly 83% of them appearing once. The chain employs TRBV18 and TRBJ2-7, with 7 bases that match TRBD2. The specimen sequenced was PBMCs. This sequence was found in a girl aged 2-10 years in good health and CMV-seronegative. The CDR3 DNA follows: TGTGCCAGCTCACCGATCGGGACTAACCACGAGCAGTACTTC. It codes for CASSPIGTNHEQYF.